This passage covers 13 T cell receptor beta chains from one sample sequenced in a study of blood T cell repertoires in COVID-19. The table came from immunoSEQ multiplex PCR; TCRdb's copy has only in-frame clones and leaves some out. The sample records 110,000 or so clones, roughly 80% being singletons. The sequencing sample was made of peripheral blood. Receptor source: a man between 70 and 80 years old with acute or convalescent COVID-19.

The V call is TRBV5-1, the J call TRBJ2-1; 8 bases are a match to TRBD2. Germline CDR1 SGHRS, CDR2 YFSETQ. Trimming at V came to 0 bases and at J to 8 bases, leaving 4 bases not matched to a gene. The CDR3 contains 14 residues. The CDR3 loop reads CASSLGRGGDEQFF. The CDR3 DNA reads TGCGCCAGCAGCTTGGGTCGGGGGGGCGATGAGCAGTTCTTC.

This clone was recorded only once. The V call is TRBV15, the J call TRBJ1-3; D not resolved. The CDR3 covers 16 residues. Germline assignment: CDR1 LNHNV and CDR2 YYDKDF (reference sequence). The V end was cut by 0 bases, the J end by 1 base, with 10 bases between. The CDR3 DNA reads as TGTGCCACCAGCAGAGATTCGGCGCGGTCTGGAAACACCATATATTTT. This translates into CATSRDSARSGNTIYF.

V is TRBV5-1 and J is TRBJ2-7; possibly TRBD1 for D (5 bases). The CDR3 is made up of 15 amino acids. Germline assignment: CDR1 SGHRS and CDR2 YFSETQ. V lost 0 bases, J lost 2 bases, and 12 bases lay in between. The CDR3 here is CASSLAPGSAYEQYF. The CDR3 DNA follows: TGCGCCAGCAGCTTGGCACCAGGGTCCGCCTACGAGCAGTACTTC. Based on the CDR3 plus reference TRBV5-1 and TRBJ2-7, the full variable domain is KAGVTQTPRYLIKTRGQQVTLSCSPISGHRSVSWYQQTPGQGLQFLFEYFSETQRNKGNFPGRFSGRQFSNSRSEMNVSTLELGDSALYLCASSLAPGSAYEQYFGPGTRLTVT.

The rearrangement links TRBV10-3 to TRBJ2-2; D is unclear. CDR3 length: 17 residues. Per germline, CDR1 ENHRY and CDR2 SYGVKD. The V gene lost 3 bases and the J gene lost 1 base, with 15 bases spanning the gap. This CDR3 is CAISESSIWQNTGELFF. The CDR3 nucleotides are TGTGCCATCAGTGAATCTTCCATTTGGCAGAACACCGGGGAGCTGTTTTTT.

The chain is built from TRBV29-1 and TRBJ2-3; D gene unclear. The V end was cut by 4 bases, the J end by 1 base, with 6 bases between. The germline V gene encodes CDR1 SQVTM and CDR2 ANQGSEA. CDR3 size: 12 residues. Written as DNA, the CDR3 is TGCAGCGTTGTGCCGGGCACAGATACGCAGTATTTT. It codes for CSVVPGTDTQYF.

The rearrangement links TRBV10-2 to TRBJ1-5; D unresolved. Trimming cost V 2 bases and J 11 bases, with 10 bases left between them. The germline CDR1 and CDR2 sequences are WSHSY and SAAADI. The CDR3 loop spans 12 amino acids. CDR3 DNA: TGCGCCAGCAGTGAGCCCGGCGGGTCCCAGCATTTT. Amino acid sequence: CASSEPGGSQHF.

The V gene is TRBV2, the J gene TRBJ2-5; 7 bases map to TRBD1. Germline V lookup: CDR1 SNHLY, CDR2 FYNNEI. V was pared by 9 bases and J by 1 base, with 2 bases of the junction left unmatched. The CDR3 has 12 amino acids. The DNA for the CDR3 is TGTGCCAGACGGACAGGCCAAGAGACCCAGTACTTC. This encodes CARRTGQETQYF.

The genes are TRBV7-8 and TRBJ1-4, with 9 bases matching TRBD1. V lost 5 bases, J lost 5 bases, and 3 bases stayed unmatched. Per the germline V gene, CDR1 is SGHVS and CDR2 is FQNEAQ. This CDR3 is 14 amino acids long. CDR3 amino acids: CASSTGQGNEKLFF. DNA of the CDR3: TGTGCCAGCAGCACAGGACAGGGGAATGAAAAACTGTTTTTT.

The DNA of the CDR3 is TGTGCCAGCAGCTTACCTCCCCCCGGGAGTGGAACTGAAGCTTTCTTT. This codes for CASSLPPPGSGTEAFF. The rearrangement joins TRBV7-9 to TRBJ1-1; D is undetermined. Per germline, CDR1 SEHNR and CDR2 FQNEAQ (reference sequence). V was cut by 2 bases and J by 5 bases, with 18 bases left in between. CDR3 length: 16 residues.

This clone was recorded only once. The rearrangement joins TRBV5-5 to TRBJ2-3; 9 nucleotides line up with TRBD1. After removal of 4 bases from V and 1 base from J, the junction contained 4 bases not matched to a gene. Per the germline V gene, CDR1 is SGHKS and CDR2 is YYEKEE (reference sequence). This CDR3 is 15 amino acids long. The CDR3 nucleotides are TGTGCCAGCAGCCCGGACAGGGGTCGCACAGATACGCAGTATTTT. Its translation: CASSPDRGRTDTQYF.

The chain is built from TRBV5-4 and TRBJ2-5; 7 bases agree with TRBD2. V lost 0 bases to trimming and J lost 7 bases; unmatched junction nucleotides: 12. CDR1 and CDR2 from the germline V gene are SGHNT and YYREEE (reference sequence). The CDR3 runs to 16 residues. The CDR3 is CASSLGGGGAIGTQYF. In nucleotides, the CDR3 is TGTGCCAGCAGCTTGGGTGGCGGGGGAGCCATAGGGACCCAGTACTTC.

This clone was picked up one time. V is TRBV19 and J is TRBJ1-1; unclear D gene. The CDR3 spans 12 residues. Trimming removed 7 bases at V and 10 bases at J, with 16 bases between. From germline, CDR1 is LNHDA and CDR2 SQIVND (reference sequence). This CDR3 is CASMSLRGGAFF. The DNA of the CDR3 is TGTGCCAGTATGTCCCTAAGAGGAGGAGCTTTCTTT.

The chain has TRBV5-8 and TRBJ2-1; 10 positions agree with TRBD1. The germline CDR1 and CDR2 sequences are SGHTS and YDEGEE. The V gene end was trimmed by 4 bases and the J gene end by 5 bases; junction bases not matched to a gene: 6. This CDR3 has 15 residues. CDR3 amino acids: CASSPGTGEHNEQFF. The CDR3 bases are TGTGCCAGCAGCCCCGGGACAGGGGAACACAATGAGCAGTTCTTC. The full variable domain, with the rest looked up from reference TRBV5-8 and TRBJ2-1, is EAGVTQSPTHLIKTRGQQATLRCSPISGHTSVYWYQQALGLGLQFLLWYDEGEERNRGNFPPRFSGRQFPNYSSELNVNALELEDSALYLCASSPGTGEHNEQFFGPGTRLTVL.